The rows below give T cell receptor beta chains drawn from one sample of a study of blood T cell repertoires in COVID-19. Sequencing was performed with immunoSEQ multiplex PCR; in TCRdb, only in-frame clones are kept and a portion is missing. The sample holds tens of thousands of clones, roughly 82% seen once. Sequencing used peripheral blood. The origin of the receptors is an older woman with acute or convalescent COVID-19. Both conserved end residues are part of each CDR3. D genes are given only for firm matches. Rows may omit the clone size; those that give it use once, few, many or a size class.

.	TRBD2	TRBV24-1	TRBJ2-1	TGTGCCACCAGTGATTGGGGGGGGGACCGGGATGAGCAGTTCTTC	CATSDWGGDRDEQFF
once	TRBD1	TRBV11-2	TRBJ1-1	TGTGCCAGCAGCCCAAGACAGGGGGACACTGAAGCTTTCTTT	CASSPRQGDTEAFF
.	TRBD1	TRBV6-1	TRBJ1-2	TGTGCCAGCAGTGAATATGGACAGGGAGACTATGGCTACACCTTC	CASSEYGQGDYGYTF
.	.	TRBV28	TRBJ1-5	TGTGCCAGCAGTCCCCCGGGGGGCCGCAATCAGCCCCAGCATTTT	CASSPPGGRNQPQHF
.	.	TRBV4-1	TRBJ2-3	TGCGCCAGCAGCCAAGATCGTCACAGGTCTAGCACAGATACGCAGTATTTT	CASSQDRHRSSTDTQYF
.	.	TRBV7-2	TRBJ1-5	TGTGCCAGCAGCTTACAGGGTCTTTCGCCCCAGCATTTT	CASSLQGLSPQHF
.	.	TRBV27	TRBJ2-2	TGTGCCAGCAGTCCGAACAGGGTGATCACCGGGGAGCTGTTTTTT	CASSPNRVITGELFF
.	TRBD1	TRBV7-3	TRBJ1-1	TGTGCCAGCAGCTCGACACAGGGGGCAGGGGGCACTGAAGCTTTCTTT	CASSSTQGAGGTEAFF
.	.	TRBV30	TRBJ1-6	TGTGCTTCCCTCGCACAGAGCTCCTATAATTCACCCCTCCACTTT	CASLAQSSYNSPLHF
.	TRBD2	TRBV5-1	TRBJ2-1	TGCGCCAGCAGCTTGGAGCGGGGGGCCTACAATGAGCAGTTCTTC	CASSLERGAYNEQFF
once	TRBD2	TRBV19	TRBJ2-7	TGTGCCAGTAGTGCTTCCGGGACTAGCGGGAGAAACGAGCAGTACTTC	CASSASGTSGRNEQYF
.	TRBD2	TRBV7-8	TRBJ2-7	TGTGCCAGCAGCACTATAGCGGGATCGGTGGTCGGCGAGCAGTACTTC	CASSTIAGSVVGEQYF
once	TRBD1	TRBV4-2	TRBJ2-1	TGTGCCAGCAGTCGGGACAGGGGATCGTCAGGGGAGCAGTTCTTC	CASSRDRGSSGEQFF
.	TRBD1	TRBV19	TRBJ1-5	TGTGCCAGTAGACCGGACAGGGCCTCGGGGCCCCAGCATTTT	CASRPDRASGPQHF
.	.	TRBV6-6	TRBJ2-7	TGTGCCAGCAGTTCCGGGAAATACTCCTACGAGCAGTACTTC	CASSSGKYSYEQYF